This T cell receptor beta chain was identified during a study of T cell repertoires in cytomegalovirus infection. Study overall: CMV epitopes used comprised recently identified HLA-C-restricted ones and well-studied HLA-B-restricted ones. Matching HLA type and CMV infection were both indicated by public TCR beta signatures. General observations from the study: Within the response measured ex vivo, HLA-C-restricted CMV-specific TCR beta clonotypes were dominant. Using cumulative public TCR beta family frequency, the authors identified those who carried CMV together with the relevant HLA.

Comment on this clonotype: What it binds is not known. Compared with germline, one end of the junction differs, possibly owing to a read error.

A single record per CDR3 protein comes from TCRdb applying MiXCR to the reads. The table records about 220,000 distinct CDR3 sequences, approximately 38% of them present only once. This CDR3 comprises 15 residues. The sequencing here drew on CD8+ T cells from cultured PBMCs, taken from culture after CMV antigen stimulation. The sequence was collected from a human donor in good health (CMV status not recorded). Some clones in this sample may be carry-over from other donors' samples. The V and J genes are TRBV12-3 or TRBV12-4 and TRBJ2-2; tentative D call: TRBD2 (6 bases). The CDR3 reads CARSYSGTDTGALFF. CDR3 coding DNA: TGTGCCCGCAGTTATTCCGGGACTGACACCGGGGCGCTGTTTTTT.